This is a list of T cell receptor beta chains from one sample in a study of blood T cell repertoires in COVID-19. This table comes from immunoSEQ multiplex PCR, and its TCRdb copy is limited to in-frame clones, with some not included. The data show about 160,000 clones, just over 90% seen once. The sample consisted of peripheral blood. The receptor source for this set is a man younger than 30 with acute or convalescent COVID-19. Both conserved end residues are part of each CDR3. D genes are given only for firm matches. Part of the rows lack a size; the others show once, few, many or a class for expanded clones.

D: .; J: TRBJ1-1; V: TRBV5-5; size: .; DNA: TGTGCCAGCAGCTTGGAAGGAGGGATACGGACTGAAGCTTTCTTT; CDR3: CASSLEGGIRTEAFF
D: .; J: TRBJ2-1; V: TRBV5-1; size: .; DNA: TGCGCCAGCACGCCGGCGGGGAATTACAATGAGCAGTTCTTC; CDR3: CASTPAGNYNEQFF
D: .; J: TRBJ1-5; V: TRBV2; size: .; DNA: TGTGCCAGCAGTCAGGAGGCCGATAGCAATCAGCCCCAGCATTTT; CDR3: CASSQEADSNQPQHF
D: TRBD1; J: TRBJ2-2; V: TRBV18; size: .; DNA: TGTGCCAGCTCACCGGTTAGACAGGGAGTCAACACCGGGGAGCTGTTTTTT; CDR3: CASSPVRQGVNTGELFF
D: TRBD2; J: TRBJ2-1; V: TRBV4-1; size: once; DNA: TGCGCCAGCACCCCCCGGGGGAGTGGGGCACTAGCGGGAGGTTGGAATGAGCAGTTCTTC; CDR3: CASTPRGSGALAGGWNEQFF
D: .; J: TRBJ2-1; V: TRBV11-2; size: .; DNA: TGTGCCAGCAGCTTCTTTCAGGGTTACAATGAGCAGTTCTTC; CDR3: CASSFFQGYNEQFF
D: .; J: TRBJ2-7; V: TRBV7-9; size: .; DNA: TGTGCCAGCAGCCAGGGGATCTACGAGCAGTACTTC; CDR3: CASSQGIYEQYF
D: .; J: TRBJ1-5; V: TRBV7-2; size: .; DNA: TGTGCCAGCAGCTCAAGGCAGGGCAATCAGCCCCAGCATTTT; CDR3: CASSSRQGNQPQHF
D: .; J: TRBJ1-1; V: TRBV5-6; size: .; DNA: TGTGCCAGCAGCTTGGCTCCGGGATTGAACACTGAAGCTTTCTTT; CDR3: CASSLAPGLNTEAFF
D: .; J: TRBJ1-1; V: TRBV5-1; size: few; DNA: TGCGCCAGCAGCCCACGAATCCACGGGGATGGGAGCACTGAAGCTTTCTTT; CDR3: CASSPRIHGDGSTEAFF
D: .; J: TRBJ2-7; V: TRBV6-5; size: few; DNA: TGTGCCAGCAGTTCCAACCGGGCGGGTTTCACCTTC; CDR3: CASSSNRAGFTF
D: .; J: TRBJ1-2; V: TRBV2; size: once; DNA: TGTGCCAGCAGTGAGAGTTACAGGGTTAATTTAAAGTATGGCTACACCTTC; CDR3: CASSESYRVNLKYGYTF
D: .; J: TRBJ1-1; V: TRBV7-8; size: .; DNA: TGTGCCAGCAGCCCGGGAACGGCGAACACTGAAGCTTTCTTT; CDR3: CASSPGTANTEAFF
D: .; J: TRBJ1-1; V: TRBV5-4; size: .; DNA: TGTGCCAGCAGCTTGGGTCTAAGGGGTATTGACACTGAAGCTTTCTTT; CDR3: CASSLGLRGIDTEAFF